Listed here are 6 T cell receptor beta chains from one sample, sequenced in a study of T cells in localized non-small cell lung cancer. Using immunoSEQ multiplex PCR, the repertoire was profiled, and TCRdb retains in-frame clones only, with some absent. The table includes 15,000 to 20,000 clones, over 75% detected once. Material: peripheral blood, obtained before any cancer treatment. The receptors stem from an older female donor with stage I lung adenocarcinoma.

J is TRBJ2-7 and V is TRBV7-6; TRBD1 or TRBD2 may be the D gene (5 bases each). The V gene's germline CDR1 is SGHVS and CDR2 FNYEAQ. V was shortened by 0 bases and J by 5 bases, with 11 bases between the two germline ends. This CDR3 spans 14 amino acids. The chain's CDR3 is CASSLAGVGDEQYF. The CDR3 DNA sequence: TGTGCCAGCAGCTTAGCGGGGGTAGGCGACGAGCAGTACTTC.

This chain uses TRBV12-5 with TRBJ2-7; possible D gene TRBD1, 5 bases. Germline V gene data show CDR1 as LGHNT and CDR2 as FRNRAP. The length of the CDR3 is 14 residues. Trimming took 5 bases from V and 7 from J, leaving 18 bases between them. DNA of the CDR3: TGTGCTAGTGGTCGTCCCGAATTAAGGGGAGAGCAGTACTTC. It specifies CASGRPELRGEQYF. Variable domain in full (rest from reference TRBV12-5 and TRBJ2-7): DARVTQTPRHKVTEMGQEVTMRCQPILGHNTVFWYRQTMMQGLELLAYFRNRAPLDDSGMPKDRFSAEMPDATLATLKIQPSEPRDSAVYFCASGRPELRGEQYFGPGTRLTVT.

The V gene is TRBV14, the J gene TRBJ2-1; the match to TRBD2 covers 10 bases. The CDR3 extends over 13 amino acids. The V gene end was trimmed by 4 bases and the J gene end by 8 bases; junction bases not matched to a gene: 2. The germline gives CDR1 SGHDN, CDR2 FVKESK. The CDR3 spells CASSLAGGDEQFF. CDR3 nucleotides: TGTGCCAGCAGCCTAGCGGGGGGAGATGAGCAGTTCTTC.

V is TRBV19 and J is TRBJ1-2, with 9 positions matching TRBD1. The germline V gene has CDR1 LNHDA and CDR2 SQIVND (reference sequence). V trimming: 5 bases; J trimming: 6 bases; junction bases outside the gene matches: 10. This CDR3 is 15 amino acids long. The CDR3 reads CASSAHDRGSDGYTF. The CDR3 region has the DNA TGTGCCAGTAGTGCTCATGACAGGGGGAGTGATGGCTACACCTTC.

This clone was recorded a few times. The J gene is TRBJ1-1, the V gene TRBV4-1; D perhaps matches TRBD1 (6 bases). V lost 3 bases, J lost 1 base, and 9 bases lay in between. CDR1 and CDR2 from the germline V gene are MGHRA and YSYEKL. The length of the CDR3 is 14 residues. The CDR3 loop is CASSQGGQNTEAFF. The CDR3 DNA follows: TGCGCCAGCAGCCAGGGGGGACAGAACACTGAAGCTTTCTTT.

This clone was found a few times. The rearrangement links TRBV5-1 to TRBJ2-4; 8 bases align to TRBD1. CDR3 length: 14 amino acids. Trimming at V came to 0 bases and at J to 6 bases, leaving 2 bases not matched to a gene. Germline V gene data show CDR1 as SGHRS and CDR2 as YFSETQ. CDR3 sequence (DNA): TGCGCCAGCAGCTTGGGGACAGGGTTAAACATTCAGTACTTC. Translation: CASSLGTGLNIQYF.